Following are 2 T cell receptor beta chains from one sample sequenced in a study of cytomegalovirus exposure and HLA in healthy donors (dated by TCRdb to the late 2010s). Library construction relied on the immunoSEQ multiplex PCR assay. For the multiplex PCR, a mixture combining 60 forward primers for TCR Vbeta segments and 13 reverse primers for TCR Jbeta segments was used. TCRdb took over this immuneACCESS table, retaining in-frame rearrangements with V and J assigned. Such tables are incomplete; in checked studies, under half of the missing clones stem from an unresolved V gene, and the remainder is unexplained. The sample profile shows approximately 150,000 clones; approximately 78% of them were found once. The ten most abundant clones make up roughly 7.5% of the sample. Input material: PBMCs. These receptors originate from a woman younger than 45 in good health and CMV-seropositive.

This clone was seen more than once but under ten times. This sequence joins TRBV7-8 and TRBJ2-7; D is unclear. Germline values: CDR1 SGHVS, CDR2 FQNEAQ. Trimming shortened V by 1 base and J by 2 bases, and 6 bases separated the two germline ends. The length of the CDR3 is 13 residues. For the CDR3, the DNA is TGTGCCAGCAGCTTAGTAGCAACCTACGAGCAGTACTTC. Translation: CASSLVATYEQYF.

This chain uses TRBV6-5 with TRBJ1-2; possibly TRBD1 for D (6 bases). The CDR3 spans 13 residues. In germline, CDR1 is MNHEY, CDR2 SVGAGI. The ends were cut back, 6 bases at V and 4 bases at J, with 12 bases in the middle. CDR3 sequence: CASSLQGPYGYTF. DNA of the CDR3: TGTGCCAGCAGCCTACAGGGACCCTATGGCTACACCTTC.